The 6 T cell receptor beta chains in this list originate from one sample, sequenced in a study of T-cell reconstitution after alpha-beta-depleted transplantation in children. The library targeted TCRbeta and was prepared with unique molecular identifiers. In TCRdb, the PCR reads were re-called with MiXCR into one record per CDR3 protein. The sample records almost 400,000 distinct CDR3 sequences, about 20% being singletons. The sample here was PBMCs from the stem cell graft donor, taken from the stem cell graft. The receptor source for this set is a human donor who donated a stem cell graft to a child with acute myeloid leukemia.

The chain employs TRBV27 and TRBJ2-2; perhaps D is TRBD1 or TRBD2 (6 bases each). Germline assignment: CDR1 MNHEY and CDR2 SMNVEV (reference sequence). V was pared by 6 bases and J by 4 bases, with 18 bases between. The CDR3 extends over 16 amino acids. The CDR3 loop is CASSPRWGRGTGELFF. CDR3 DNA sequence: TGTGCCAGCAGCCCGAGATGGGGGCGGGGCACCGGGGAGCTGTTTTTT.

The rearrangement uses TRBV10-3 and TRBJ1-1; D remains ambiguous. The CDR3 totals 12 residues. With 4 bases removed from V and 4 bases from J, the gap between germline ends came to 7 bases. CDR1 is ENHRY and CDR2 is SYGVKD in the germline V gene. CDR3 bases: TGTGCCATCAGTGCTCGGGCCACTGAAGCTTTCTTT. Translating it yields CAISARATEAFF.

Many counts were recorded for this clonotype. V is TRBV25-1 and J is TRBJ2-1; D is ambiguous. Trimming left V 5 bases short and J 5 bases short, with 10 bases between. Per the germline V gene, CDR1 is MGHDK and CDR2 is SYGVNS. The CDR3 is 13 residues long. The CDR3 loop reads CASSPPSNNEQFF. In nucleotides, the CDR3 is TGTGCCAGCAGTCCCCCTTCGAACAATGAGCAGTTCTTC.

V usage is TRBV7-3 and J usage is TRBJ2-3, with TRBD2 identical over 9 bases. Germline CDR1 SGHTA, CDR2 FQGTGA. The CDR3 spans 16 residues. V trimming: 4 bases; J trimming: 2 bases; junction bases outside the gene matches: 7. The CDR3, as DNA: TGTGCCAGCAGCTCCTTAGCGGGAGTGGACACAGATACGCAGTATTTT. Protein sequence: CASSSLAGVDTDTQYF.

The chain is built from TRBV7-9 and TRBJ2-1; D perhaps matches TRBD2 (5 bases). The CDR3 is 15 amino acids. V was pared by 1 base and J by 4 bases, with 11 bases between. CDR1 and CDR2 from the germline V gene are SEHNR and FQNEAQ (reference sequence). The CDR3 region is CASSLDGGPYNEQFF. For the CDR3, the DNA is TGTGCCAGCAGCTTAGACGGCGGGCCTTACAATGAGCAGTTCTTC.

This clonotype was detected only a few times. The chain joins TRBV5-5 to TRBJ2-2; 7 bases fit TRBD1. This CDR3 has 14 amino acids. After removal of 6 bases from V and 4 bases from J, the junction contained 6 bases not matched to a gene. Per the germline V gene, CDR1 is SGHKS and CDR2 is YYEKEE (reference sequence). The CDR3 protein is CASKQGTGTGELFF. DNA for the CDR3: TGTGCCAGCAAACAGGGGACGGGCACCGGGGAGCTGTTTTTT.